This T cell receptor (beta chain) was obtained from a study of patients and donors after allogeneic stem cell transplantation. The germline gives CDR1 SGHDN, CDR2 FVKESK. There are 16 residues in the CDR3. The V gene end was trimmed by 1 base and the J gene end by 6 bases; junction bases not matched to a gene: 10. Via MiXCR, TCRdb re-called the RT-PCR reads, giving one row per CDR3 protein. The sample holds 410,000 or so distinct CDR3 sequences; under 20% are singletons and the top ten take around 6.8%. This TCR was recovered from a human donor who was either an allogeneic HSCT recipient or a stem cell or donor lymphocyte infusion donor (not recorded which). It is not recorded whose cells these are; they may come from a transplant donor. The rearrangement uses TRBV14 and TRBJ2-5; 8 bases are shared with TRBD2. Sequenced sample: blood, either unsorted or a sorted T cell fraction (not recorded which). The DNA of the CDR3 is TGTGCCAGCAGCCAAGGAAGCAGAGCGGGAGCAAAGACCCAGTACTTC. Translating gives CASSQGSRAGAKTQYF.